These T cell receptor beta chains were read from a single sample in a study of radiotherapy plus CTLA-4 blockade in lung cancer. Here immunoSEQ multiplex PCR was the method, and the copy in TCRdb shows in-frame clones only, minus some. The profile shows about 120,000 clones, approximately 80% of them singletons. Source: peripheral blood, taken from a patient treated with radiotherapy plus ipilimumab. These receptors originate from a human donor with non-small cell lung cancer who had a partial response to radiotherapy plus ipilimumab. Both conserved end residues are trimmed from each CDR3. The size field is filled for only some rows; it gives once, few, many or a size class.

J | size | V | CDR3
TRBJ2-1 | NA | TRBV28 | ASSPWTSGSRSNEQF
TRBJ1-2 | NA | TRBV4-1 | ASSQERGNYGYT
TRBJ1-4 | NA | TRBV7-2 | ASSPGQLNEKLF
TRBJ2-7 | few | TRBV9 | ASSVDQGSYEQY
TRBJ1-2 | NA | TRBV19 | ASSIGTGRNYGYT
TRBJ2-6 | many | TRBV15 | ATRNERGRTSGANVLT
TRBJ1-2 | NA | TRBV6-1 | ASSLREASYGYT
TRBJ1-2 | NA | TRBV30 | AWSVPGARSRGYT
TRBJ2-1 | NA | TRBV6-1 | ASIAALGLASEQF
TRBJ1-5 | NA | TRBV19 | ASSSGGSNQPQH
TRBJ2-2 | NA | TRBV10-2 | ASSDSTVTGELF
TRBJ2-1 | NA | TRBV6-1 | ASRPRDYYNEQF
TRBJ2-3 | NA | TRBV4-2 | ASSQSGSDTQY
TRBJ1-4 | NA | TRBV6-1 | ASSLTGGDEKLF
TRBJ1-2 | NA | TRBV9 | ASSVGPASTYGYT
TRBJ2-2 | NA | TRBV7-8 | ASSPSGQGYTGELF
TRBJ1-5 | few | TRBV7-9 | ASSRESQPQH
TRBJ2-2 | NA | TRBV7-3 | ASSLSGGQTAGELF
TRBJ2-7 | NA | TRBV27 | ASSLSRVGSYEQY
TRBJ1-2 | once | TRBV27 | ASSSGVWGNYGYT
TRBJ2-1 | NA | TRBV6-1 | ASTPWQISYNEQF
TRBJ1-3 | NA | TRBV28 | ASSTYLGGGNTIY
TRBJ2-7 | once | TRBV2 | ASREGLYGEQY
TRBJ2-5 | NA | TRBV7-9 | ASSGAGTGDQETQY
TRBJ1-2 | NA | TRBV6-1 | ASRPPGQGTYGYT